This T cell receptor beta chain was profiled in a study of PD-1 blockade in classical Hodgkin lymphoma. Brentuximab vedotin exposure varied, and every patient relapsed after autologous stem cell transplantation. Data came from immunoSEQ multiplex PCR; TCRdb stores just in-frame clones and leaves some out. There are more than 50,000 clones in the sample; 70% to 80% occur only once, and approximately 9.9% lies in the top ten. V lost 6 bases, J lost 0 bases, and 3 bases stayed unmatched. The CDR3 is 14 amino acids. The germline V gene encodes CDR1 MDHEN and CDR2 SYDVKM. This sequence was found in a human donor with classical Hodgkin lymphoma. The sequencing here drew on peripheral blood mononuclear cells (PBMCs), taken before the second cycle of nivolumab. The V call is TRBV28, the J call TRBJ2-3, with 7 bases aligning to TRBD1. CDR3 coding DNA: TGTGCCAGCAGCTCGACAGGGAGCACAGATACGCAGTATTTT. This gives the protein CASSSTGSTDTQYF.